The source of this T cell receptor beta chain is a study of cytomegalovirus exposure and HLA in healthy donors. General observations from the study: Highest at DRB1 and lowest at HLA-C, TCR association rates differed among HLA loci in a later analysis. Most TCR sequences showed up rarely, but some public TCRs showed up in many donors. In a later analysis, common viral pathogens appeared linked to several of the most significant clusters.

The PCR employed 60 Vbeta primers together with 13 Jbeta primers. Only in-frame clones appear in the TCRdb table, and some are missing; sequencing was by immunoSEQ multiplex PCR. The sample shows about 150,000 clones, around 80% of them seen only once. As to this clone: The target antigen is unknown.

Sample: PBMCs. The sequence derives from a woman in her late teens or twenties in good health and CMV-seronegative.

CDR3 in amino acids: CASSSGFRETQYF. Written as DNA, the CDR3 is TGTGCCAGCAGCTCAGGGTTCAGAGAGACCCAGTACTTC. The gene calls are TRBV2 and TRBJ2-5; weak D call: TRBD1 (5 bases). Germline V CDR1 and CDR2: SNHLY, FYNNEI. Between the trimmed V and J ends, which lost 6 bases and 4 bases, there was a span of 12 bases. The CDR3 loop spans 13 amino acids.